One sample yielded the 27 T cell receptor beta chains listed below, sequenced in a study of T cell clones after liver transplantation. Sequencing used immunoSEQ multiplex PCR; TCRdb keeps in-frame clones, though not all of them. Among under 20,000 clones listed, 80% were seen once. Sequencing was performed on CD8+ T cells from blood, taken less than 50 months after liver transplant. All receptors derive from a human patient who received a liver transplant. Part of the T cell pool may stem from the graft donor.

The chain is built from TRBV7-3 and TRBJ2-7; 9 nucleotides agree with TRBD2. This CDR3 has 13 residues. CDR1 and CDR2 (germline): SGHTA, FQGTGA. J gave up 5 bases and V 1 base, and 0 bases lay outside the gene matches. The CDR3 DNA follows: TGTGCCAGCAGCTTAAGGACTAGCGACGAGCAGTACTTC. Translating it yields CASSLRTSDEQYF.

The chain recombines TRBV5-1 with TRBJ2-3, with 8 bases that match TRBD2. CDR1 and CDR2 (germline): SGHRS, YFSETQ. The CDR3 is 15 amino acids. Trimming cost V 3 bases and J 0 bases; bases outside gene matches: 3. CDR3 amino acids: CASSWTSSSTDTQYF. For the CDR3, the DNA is TGCGCCAGCAGCTGGACTAGCTCTAGCACAGATACGCAGTATTTT.

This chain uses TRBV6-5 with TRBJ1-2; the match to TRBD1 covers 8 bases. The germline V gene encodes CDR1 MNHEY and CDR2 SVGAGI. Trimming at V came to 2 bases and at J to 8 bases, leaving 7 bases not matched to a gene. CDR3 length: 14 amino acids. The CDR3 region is CASSYDRTGWGYTF. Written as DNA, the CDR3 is TGTGCCAGCAGTTACGACCGGACAGGGTGGGGCTACACCTTC.

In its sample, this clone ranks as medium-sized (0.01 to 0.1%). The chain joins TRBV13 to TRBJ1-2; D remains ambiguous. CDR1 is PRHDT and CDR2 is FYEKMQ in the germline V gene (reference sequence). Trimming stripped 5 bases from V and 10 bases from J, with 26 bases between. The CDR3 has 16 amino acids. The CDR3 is CASSLSEVTHPEDYTF. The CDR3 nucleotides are TGTGCCAGCAGCCTTTCTGAAGTCACACACCCGGAGGACTACACCTTC.

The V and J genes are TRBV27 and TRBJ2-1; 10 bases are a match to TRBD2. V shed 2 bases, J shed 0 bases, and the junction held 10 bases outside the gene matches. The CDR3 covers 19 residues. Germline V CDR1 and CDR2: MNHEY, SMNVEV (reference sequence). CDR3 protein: CASSLRGIAGGSSYNEQFF. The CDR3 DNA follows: TGTGCCAGCAGTTTAAGGGGGATAGCGGGGGGTAGCTCCTACAATGAGCAGTTCTTC.

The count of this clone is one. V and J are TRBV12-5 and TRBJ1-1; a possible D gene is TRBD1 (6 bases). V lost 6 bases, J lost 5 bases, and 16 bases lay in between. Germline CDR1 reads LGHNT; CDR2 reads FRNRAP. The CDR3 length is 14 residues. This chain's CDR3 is CASGNHGGGTEAFF. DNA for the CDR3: TGTGCTAGTGGCAACCACGGGGGCGGTACTGAAGCTTTCTTT.

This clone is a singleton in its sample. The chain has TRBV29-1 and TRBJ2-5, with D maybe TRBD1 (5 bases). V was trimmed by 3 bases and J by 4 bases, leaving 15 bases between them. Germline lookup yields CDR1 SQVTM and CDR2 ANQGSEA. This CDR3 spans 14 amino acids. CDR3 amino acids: CSVDLAQGSETQYF. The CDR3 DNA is TGCAGCGTTGACCTTGCTCAGGGTTCAGAGACCCAGTACTTC.

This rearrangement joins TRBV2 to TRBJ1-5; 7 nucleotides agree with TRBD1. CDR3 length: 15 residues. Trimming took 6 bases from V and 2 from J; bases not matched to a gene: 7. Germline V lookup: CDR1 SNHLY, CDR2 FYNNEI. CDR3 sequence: CASSSDRVRNQPQHF. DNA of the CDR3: TGTGCCAGCAGCTCCGACAGGGTCCGCAATCAGCCCCAGCATTTT.

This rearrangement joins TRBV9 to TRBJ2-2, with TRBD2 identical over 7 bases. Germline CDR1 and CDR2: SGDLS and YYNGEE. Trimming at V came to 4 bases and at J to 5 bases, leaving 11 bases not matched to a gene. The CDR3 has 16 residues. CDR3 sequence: CASSPWGSGSTGELFF. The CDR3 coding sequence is TGTGCCAGCAGCCCGTGGGGTAGCGGGTCTACCGGGGAGCTGTTTTTT. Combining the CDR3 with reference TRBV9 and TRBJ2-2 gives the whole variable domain DSGVTQTPKHLITATGQRVTLRCSPRSGDLSVYWYQQSLDQGLQFLIQYYNGEERAKGNILERFSAQQFPDLHSELNLSSLELGDSALYFCASSPWGSGSTGELFFGEGSRLTVL.

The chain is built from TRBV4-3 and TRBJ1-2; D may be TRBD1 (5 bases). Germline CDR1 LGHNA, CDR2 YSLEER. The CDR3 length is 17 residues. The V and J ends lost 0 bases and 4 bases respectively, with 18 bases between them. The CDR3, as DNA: TGCGCCAGCAGCCAAGAGCCCTCTGGGGGGAGTGGCTATGGCTACACCTTC. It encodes CASSQEPSGGSGYGYTF.

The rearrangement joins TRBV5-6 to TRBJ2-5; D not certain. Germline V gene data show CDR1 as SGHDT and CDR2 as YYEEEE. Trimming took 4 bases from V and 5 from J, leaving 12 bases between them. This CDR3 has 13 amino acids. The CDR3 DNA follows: TGTGCCAGCAGCGATGACTCTTGGGAGACCCAGTACTTC. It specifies CASSDDSWETQYF. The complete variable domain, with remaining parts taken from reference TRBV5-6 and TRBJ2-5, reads DAGVTQSPTHLIKTRGQQVTLRCSPKSGHDTVSWYQQALGQGPQFIFQYYEEEERQRGNFPDRFSGHQFPNYSSELNVNALLLGDSALYLCASSDDSWETQYFGPGTRLLVL.

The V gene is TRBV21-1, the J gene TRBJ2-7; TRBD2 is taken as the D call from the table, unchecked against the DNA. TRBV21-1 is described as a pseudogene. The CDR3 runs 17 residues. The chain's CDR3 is CATKGAPAGGPSYEQYF. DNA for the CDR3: TGTGCCACCAAAGGAGCCCCAGCGGGGGGACCTTCCTACGAGCAGTACTTC.

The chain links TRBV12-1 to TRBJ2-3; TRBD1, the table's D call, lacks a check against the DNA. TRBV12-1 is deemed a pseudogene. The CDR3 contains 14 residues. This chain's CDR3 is CASIKKGGTDTQYF. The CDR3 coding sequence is TGTGCCAGCATCAAAAAAGGGGGCACAGATACGCAGTATTTT.

The CDR3 DNA reads TGTGCCAGCAGTGAGGCCGATGAGCAGTTCTTC. It codes for CASSEADEQFF. The chain couples TRBV6-4 to TRBJ2-1; D unclear. The V gene's germline CDR1 is MRHNA and CDR2 SNTAGT. V shed 3 bases and J shed 8 bases, with 5 bases lying between them. The CDR3 covers 11 residues.

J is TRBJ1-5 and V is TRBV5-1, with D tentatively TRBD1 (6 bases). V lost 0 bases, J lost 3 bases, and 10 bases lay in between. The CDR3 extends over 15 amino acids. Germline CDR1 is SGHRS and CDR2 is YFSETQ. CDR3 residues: CASSLAGAPNQPQHF. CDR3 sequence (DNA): TGCGCCAGCAGCTTGGCAGGGGCCCCCAATCAGCCCCAGCATTTT.

In DNA, the CDR3 is TGTGCCAGCAGCCCCCGGGACCGATCCACCGGGGAGCTGTTTTTT. It is translated as CASSPRDRSTGELFF. The chain recombines TRBV7-9 with TRBJ2-2, with D tentatively TRBD1 or TRBD2 (5 bases each). Deletions cut 5 bases from V and 4 bases from J, with 14 bases between. CDR1 and CDR2 (germline): SEHNR, FQNEAQ (reference sequence). The CDR3 length is 15 residues.

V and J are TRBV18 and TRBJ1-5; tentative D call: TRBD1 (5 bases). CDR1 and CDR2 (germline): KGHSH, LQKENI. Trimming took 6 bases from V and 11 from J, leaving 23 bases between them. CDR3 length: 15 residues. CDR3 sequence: CASSAGGTPPWAQHF. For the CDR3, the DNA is TGTGCCAGCTCCGCCGGGGGGACGCCTCCCTGGGCCCAGCATTTT.

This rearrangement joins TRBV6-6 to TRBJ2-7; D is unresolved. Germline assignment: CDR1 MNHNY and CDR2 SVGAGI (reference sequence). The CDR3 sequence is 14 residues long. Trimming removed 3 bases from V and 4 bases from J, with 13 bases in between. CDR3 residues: CASSYLGLGYEQYF. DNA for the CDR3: TGTGCCAGCAGTTATTTGGGGTTAGGGTACGAGCAGTACTTC.

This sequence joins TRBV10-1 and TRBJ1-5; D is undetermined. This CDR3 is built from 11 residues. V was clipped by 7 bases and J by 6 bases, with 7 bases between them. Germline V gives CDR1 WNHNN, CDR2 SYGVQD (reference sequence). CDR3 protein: CASKRVQPQHF. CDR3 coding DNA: TGCGCCAGCAAGAGGGTTCAGCCCCAGCATTTT.

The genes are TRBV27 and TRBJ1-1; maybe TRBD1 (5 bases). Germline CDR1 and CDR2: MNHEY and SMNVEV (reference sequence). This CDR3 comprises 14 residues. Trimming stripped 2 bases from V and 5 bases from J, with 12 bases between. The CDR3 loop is CASSLTGGGTEAFF. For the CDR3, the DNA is TGTGCCAGCAGTTTAACGGGTGGGGGGACTGAAGCTTTCTTT.

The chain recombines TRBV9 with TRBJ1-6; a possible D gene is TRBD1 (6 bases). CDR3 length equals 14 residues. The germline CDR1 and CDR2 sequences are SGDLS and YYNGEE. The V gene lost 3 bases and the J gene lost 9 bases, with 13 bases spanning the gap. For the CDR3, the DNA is TGTGCCAGCAGCGAGAGCGGAGGGGGTTCACCCCTCCACTTT. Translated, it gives CASSESGGGSPLHF. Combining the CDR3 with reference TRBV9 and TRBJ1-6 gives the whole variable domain DSGVTQTPKHLITATGQRVTLRCSPRSGDLSVYWYQQSLDQGLQFLIQYYNGEERAKGNILERFSAQQFPDLHSELNLSSLELGDSALYFCASSESGGGSPLHFGNGTRLTVT.

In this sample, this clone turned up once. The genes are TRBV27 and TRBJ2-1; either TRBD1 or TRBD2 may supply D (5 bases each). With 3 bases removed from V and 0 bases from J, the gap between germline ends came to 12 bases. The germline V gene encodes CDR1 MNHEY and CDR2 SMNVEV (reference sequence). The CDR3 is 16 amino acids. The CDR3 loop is CASSFATRGSYNEQFF. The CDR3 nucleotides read TGTGCCAGCAGTTTCGCCACTAGGGGCTCCTACAATGAGCAGTTCTTC.

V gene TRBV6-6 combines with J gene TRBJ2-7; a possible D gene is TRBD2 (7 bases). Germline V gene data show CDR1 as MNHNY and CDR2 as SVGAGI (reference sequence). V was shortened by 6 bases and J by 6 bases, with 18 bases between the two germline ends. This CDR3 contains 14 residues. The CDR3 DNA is TGTGCCAGCAGGGGGGGGGCCGAACCCACCGAGCAGTACTTC. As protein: CASRGGAEPTEQYF.

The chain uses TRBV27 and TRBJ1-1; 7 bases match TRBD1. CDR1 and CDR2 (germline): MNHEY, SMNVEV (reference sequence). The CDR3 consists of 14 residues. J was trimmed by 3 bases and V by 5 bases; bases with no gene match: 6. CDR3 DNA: TGTGCCAGCAGTCAAACCAGGGGGTACACTGAAGCTTTCTTT. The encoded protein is CASSQTRGYTEAFF.

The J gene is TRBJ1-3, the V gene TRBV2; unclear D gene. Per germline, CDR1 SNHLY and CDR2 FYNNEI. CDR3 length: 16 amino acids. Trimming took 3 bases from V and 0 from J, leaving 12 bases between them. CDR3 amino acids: CASSDPGGGSGNTIYF. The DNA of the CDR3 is TGTGCCAGCAGTGATCCGGGAGGAGGCTCTGGAAACACCATATATTTT.

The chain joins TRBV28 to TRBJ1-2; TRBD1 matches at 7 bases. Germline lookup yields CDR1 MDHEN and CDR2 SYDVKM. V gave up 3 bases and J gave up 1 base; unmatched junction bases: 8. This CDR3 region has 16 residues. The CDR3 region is CASSFVTGISNYGYTF. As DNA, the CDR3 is TGTGCCAGCAGTTTCGTGACAGGGATTAGTAACTATGGCTACACCTTC.

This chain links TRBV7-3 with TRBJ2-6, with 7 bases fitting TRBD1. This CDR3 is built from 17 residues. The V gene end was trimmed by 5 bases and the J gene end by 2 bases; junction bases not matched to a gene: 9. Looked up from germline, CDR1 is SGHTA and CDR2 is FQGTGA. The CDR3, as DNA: TGTGCCAGCAGCGCCTTCTCAGACAGGGCTGGGGCCAACGTCCTGACTTTC. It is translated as CASSAFSDRAGANVLTF.